Listed below are T cell receptor beta chains from one sample, sequenced in a study of radiotherapy plus CTLA-4 blockade in lung cancer. Profiling relied on immunoSEQ multiplex PCR, and the TCRdb table lists in-frame clones only, not all of them. The sample holds over 100,000 clones, more than 80% seen once. Specimen: peripheral blood, collected from a patient treated with radiotherapy plus ipilimumab. These receptors were collected from a human donor with non-small cell lung cancer that progressed on radiotherapy plus ipilimumab. Both conserved end residues are part of each CDR3.

TRBV4-2	TRBJ2-2	CASSRGLAGANTGELFF
TRBV11-2	TRBJ2-2	CASRKGQGMYTGELFF
TRBV19	TRBJ1-2	CASSISQNYGYTF
TRBV6-1	TRBJ1-4	CASAGGLEKLFF
TRBV5-6	TRBJ2-3	CASSRGLAHATDTQYF
TRBV7-9	TRBJ2-5	CASSFSSLPRVETQYF
TRBV7-8	TRBJ2-2	CASSLDRVRELFF
TRBV18	TRBJ2-2	CASSQGATGELFF
TRBV5-1	TRBJ1-1	CASSLEQRNTEAFF
TRBV4-2	TRBJ1-5	CASSALEPGQGTQQPQHF
TRBV30	TRBJ1-4	CAWSPYTRQGEKLFF
TRBV23-1	TRBJ2-7	CASTRDSSYEQYF
TRBV2	TRBJ1-2	CASSEALQGASGYTF
TRBV5-1	TRBJ2-7	CASSLESVPYEQYF
TRBV25-1	TRBJ2-5	CASSEWGTQETQYF
TRBV5-1	TRBJ2-3	CASSSAGHTDTQYF
TRBV6-1	TRBJ2-3	CASSARAVGTGPRTDTQYF
TRBV30	TRBJ2-6	CACPGGANVLTF
TRBV14	TRBJ2-2	CASSQVGLLNTGELFF
TRBV12-5	TRBJ2-4	CASLAIQYF
TRBV5-1	TRBJ2-1	CASSQRTGVTTSSYNEQFF
TRBV5-1	TRBJ2-7	CASSQEAGVLGEQYF
TRBV9	TRBJ1-4	CASSVGSLRNEKLFF
TRBV5-5	TRBJ2-3	CASSRERVQGTDTQYF
TRBV4-1	TRBJ2-4	CASSQLASAETIQYF
TRBV27	TRBJ1-1	CASSLYDGGGTEAFF
TRBV5-1	TRBJ2-1	CASSLSRTGVTGGSYNEQFF
TRBV5-1	TRBJ1-1	CASSLGPANTEAFF
TRBV6-1	TRBJ2-7	CASREGLALSSYEQYF
TRBV5-1	TRBJ2-2	CASSLAGKDTGELFF
TRBV6-6	TRBJ2-3	CASSYPVSGGTDTQYF
TRBV5-8	TRBJ1-2	CASSRRGSTNYGYTF
TRBV2	TRBJ1-5	CASRAGGYSNQPQHF
TRBV10-3	TRBJ1-2	CAISESTGGAGGYTF
TRBV4-2	TRBJ2-3	CASSQSGELDTQYF
TRBV6-1	TRBJ2-2	CASSEKGRTGELFF
TRBV19	TRBJ2-7	CASSHTGALGEQYF
TRBV6-5	TRBJ1-1	CASSYSRSRVGTEAFF
TRBV30	TRBJ1-5	CAWSVPRSGQPQHF
TRBV10-3	TRBJ2-7	CAISVRQGTYEQYF
TRBV30	TRBJ2-7	CAFEGSGRRVYF
TRBV5-1	TRBJ2-3	CASSFGIGLAGVTDTQYF
TRBV5-1	TRBJ1-1	CASSVQGWGTEAFF
TRBV2	TRBJ1-2	CASRLPRTGTDYGYTF
TRBV7-3	TRBJ2-5	CASSLHAQETQYF
TRBV5-1	TRBJ1-2	CASSLDLGAVYGYTF
TRBV18	TRBJ2-7	CASSPTDSYEQYF
TRBV27	TRBJ2-1	CASSPEGGLAYYEQFF
TRBV5-1	TRBJ2-3	CASTLAGGADTQYF
TRBV2	TRBJ2-1	CAIRLAGGYYNEQFF
TRBV27	TRBJ1-1	CASSLGGTGPNTEAFF